Presented here are 21 T cell receptor beta chains from one specimen sequenced in a study of T-cell reconstitution after alpha-beta-depleted transplantation in children. A TCRbeta library incorporating unique molecular identifiers was prepared. TCRdb recomputed calls from the PCR reads with MiXCR, one row per CDR3 protein. This repertoire shows approximately 800,000 distinct CDR3 sequences, about 16% found once; its top ten account for around 5.3%. This sample comprised PBMCs, mostly from graft donor cells, obtained 360 days after TCRalphabeta/CD19-depleted stem cell transplant. The origin of the receptors is a male patient younger than 18 who had a stem cell transplant for acute lymphoblastic leukemia, so the T cells may come from the graft donor.

This clonotype occurred a few times. The chain is built from TRBV20-1 and TRBJ1-2, with D perhaps TRBD1 (5 bases). From germline, CDR1 is DFQATT and CDR2 SNEGSKA (reference sequence). CDR3 size: 14 residues. The V end was cut by 5 bases, the J end by 4 bases, with 17 bases between. The CDR3 DNA reads TGCAGTGCTTACCGTGGGGGGAACGCCTATGGCTACACCTTC. Amino acids: CSAYRGGNAYGYTF.

V gene TRBV2 combines with J gene TRBJ1-2; D might be TRBD1 (5 bases). V lost 1 base and J lost 4, with 10 bases in between. CDR1 SNHLY and CDR2 FYNNEI come from the germline V gene. CDR3 length: 14 amino acids. Written as DNA, the CDR3 is TGTGCCAGCAGTGAAGACAGGCCTTTCTATGGCTACACCTTC. As protein: CASSEDRPFYGYTF.

This clonotype was recorded many times. The V gene is TRBV12-3 or TRBV12-4, the J gene TRBJ2-1, with 11 bases identical to TRBD2. This CDR3 comprises 14 residues. V was pared by 6 bases and J by 10 bases, with 8 bases of the junction left unmatched. The chain's CDR3 is CASSLSGREGEQFF. DNA of the CDR3: TGTGCCAGCAGCCTTAGCGGGAGGGAAGGAGAGCAGTTCTTC.

The chain couples TRBV29-1 to TRBJ1-3; TRBD1 is a possible D gene (6 bases). Germline CDR1 and CDR2: SQVTM and ANQGSEA. V was pared by 6 bases and J by 5 bases, with 14 bases between. The CDR3 runs to 13 residues. This chain's CDR3 is CSVHRETRNTIYF. CDR3 in DNA: TGCAGCGTGCACAGGGAAACCCGAAACACCATATATTTT.

The rearrangement joins TRBV7-2 to TRBJ1-1, with 7 bases that match TRBD1. This CDR3 contains 15 residues. Trimming took 5 bases from V and 5 from J; bases not matched to a gene: 11. Germline CDR1 and CDR2: SGHTA and FQGNSA. The DNA of the CDR3 is TGTGCCAGCAGCCTGAGAGGGTACAGGGGAACTGAAGCTTTCTTT. It specifies CASSLRGYRGTEAFF.

Only a few counts were recorded for this clonotype. This chain links TRBV12-3 or TRBV12-4 with TRBJ2-1; D ambiguous. Between the trimmed V and J ends, which lost 8 bases and 0 bases, there was a span of 11 bases. The CDR3 is made up of 14 amino acids. The CDR3 DNA is TGTGCCAGCTCCAGACATAACTCCTACAATGAGCAGTTCTTC. It yields the protein CASSRHNSYNEQFF.

This clonotype has ten or more counts. This sequence joins TRBV12-3 or TRBV12-4 and TRBJ1-3; D remains ambiguous. V shed 6 bases and J shed 3 bases, with 9 bases lying between them. This CDR3 is built from 13 residues. The CDR3 nucleotides read TGTGCCAGCAGAGCTTGGATTGGAAACACCATATATTTT. Amino acids: CASRAWIGNTIYF.

In this sample, this clonotype turned up a few times. The gene calls are TRBV18 and TRBJ2-3; D remains ambiguous. This CDR3 is 16 amino acids long. Germline V gene data show CDR1 as KGHSH and CDR2 as LQKENI. V lost 0 bases and J lost 4, with 14 bases in between. The CDR3 coding sequence is TGTGCCAGCTCACCACCCGAGGTTGCCGGGTCAGATACGCAGTATTTT. Its protein product is CASSPPEVAGSDTQYF.

Only a few counts were recorded for this clonotype. The chain combines TRBV18 with TRBJ1-4; weak D call: TRBD1 (6 bases). Trimming removed 2 bases from V and 8 bases from J, with 9 bases in between. The germline V gene has CDR1 KGHSH and CDR2 LQKENI. This CDR3 is built from 13 residues. The CDR3 is CASSPGGREKLFF. Here the CDR3 DNA reads TGTGCCAGCTCACCAGGGGGCCGGGAAAAACTGTTTTTT.

This clonotype was picked up a small number of times. V is TRBV11-2 and J is TRBJ1-1, with D uncertain. Per germline, CDR1 SGHAT and CDR2 FQNNGV. Trimming left V 10 bases short and J 6 bases short, with 9 bases between. The CDR3 loop spans 10 amino acids. DNA of the CDR3: TGTGCCACCTCGGGTGCTGAAGCTTTCTTT. As protein: CATSGAEAFF.

This clonotype occurred many times. J is TRBJ2-1 and V is TRBV5-1; D ambiguous. V dropped 1 base and J dropped 3 bases, with 5 bases sitting between them. This CDR3 is built from 13 residues. Germline V CDR1 and CDR2: SGHRS, YFSETQ. CDR3 sequence reads: CASSLFDYNEQFF. The CDR3 DNA reads TGCGCCAGCAGCTTGTTCGACTACAATGAGCAGTTCTTC.

The chain links TRBV24-1 to TRBJ1-4; a weak D match, TRBD1 (6 bases). The V gene's germline CDR1 is KGHDR and CDR2 SFDVKD. Trimming removed 9 bases at V and 3 bases at J, with 16 bases between. The CDR3 loop spans 15 amino acids. The CDR3 protein is CATAQGESPNEKLFF. The CDR3 DNA follows: TGTGCCACCGCACAGGGAGAGAGCCCTAATGAAAAACTGTTTTTT.

This clonotype has a count of ten or more. V usage is TRBV5-6 and J usage is TRBJ2-1; 13 nucleotides line up with TRBD2. This CDR3 has 14 amino acids. Trimming at V came to 5 bases and at J to 9 bases, leaving 5 bases not matched to a gene. The germline CDR1 and CDR2 sequences are SGHDT and YYEEEE. The CDR3 DNA sequence: TGTGCCAGCAGAATTACTAGCGGGAGGGTTGAGCAGTTCTTC. This encodes CASRITSGRVEQFF. The whole variable domain, remainder taken from reference TRBV5-6 and TRBJ2-1, is DAGVTQSPTHLIKTRGQQVTLRCSPKSGHDTVSWYQQALGQGPQFIFQYYEEEERQRGNFPDRFSGHQFPNYSSELNVNALLLGDSALYLCASRITSGRVEQFFGPGTRLTVL.

This clonotype was detected a few times. The gene calls are TRBV25-1 and TRBJ2-1, with D possibly being TRBD1 (6 bases). The CDR3 runs 13 residues. V gave up 6 bases and J gave up 3 bases, with 9 bases separating them. Germline CDR1 is MGHDK and CDR2 is SYGVNS. CDR3 sequence: CASRTGYYNEQFF. In nucleotides, the CDR3 is TGTGCCAGCAGAACAGGGTACTACAATGAGCAGTTCTTC.

This clonotype has at least ten counts. V and J are TRBV4-1 and TRBJ2-1; 7 bases are shared with TRBD2. CDR3 length: 15 amino acids. Germline assignment: CDR1 MGHRA and CDR2 YSYEKL. J gave up 10 bases and V 1 base, and 10 bases lay outside the gene matches. The CDR3 DNA reads as TGCGCCAGCAGCCAAGTTTTGGCTAGCGGAGCAGAGCAGTTCTTC. It is translated as CASSQVLASGAEQFF.

The rearrangement links TRBV7-3 to TRBJ2-5; 9 bases line up with TRBD2. The germline CDR1 and CDR2 sequences are SGHTA and FQGTGA. This CDR3 is built from 15 residues. V gave up 5 bases and J gave up 5 bases; unmatched junction bases: 9. CDR3 in DNA: TGTGCCAGCAGCCAAAGCAGGACTAGCGCGGAGACCCAGTACTTC. Protein sequence: CASSQSRTSAETQYF. Together with reference TRBV7-3 and TRBJ2-5, the CDR3 gives the full variable domain: GAGVSQTPSNKVTEKGKYVELRCDPISGHTALYWYRQSLGQGPEFLIYFQGTGAADDSGLPNDRFFAVRPEGSVSTLKIQRTERGDSAVYLCASSQSRTSAETQYFGPGTRLLVL.

Ten or more counts support this clonotype. The V and J genes are TRBV5-1 and TRBJ2-5, with TRBD2 identical over 9 bases. CDR1 SGHRS and CDR2 YFSETQ come from the germline V gene. The junction had 3 bases not matched to a gene; V was cut back by 2 bases and J by 4 bases. The length of the CDR3 is 14 residues. DNA of the CDR3: TGCGCCAGCAGCTTTAGCGGGAGAAGAGAGACCCAGTACTTC. Translated, it gives CASSFSGRRETQYF.

This clonotype was seen a handful of times. V is TRBV9 and J is TRBJ2-7; 10 bases are shared with TRBD2. CDR3 size: 14 residues. The V segment lost 3 bases and the J segment 6 bases; nucleotides outside the gene matches: 6. CDR1 and CDR2 from the germline V gene are SGDLS and YYNGEE. DNA for the CDR3: TGTGCCAGCAGCGAGGGGACTAGCGTAGGCGAGCAGTACTTC. Its protein is CASSEGTSVGEQYF.

V and J are TRBV7-9 and TRBJ2-2, with 13 bases matching TRBD2. This CDR3 is 16 amino acids long. The V gene's germline CDR1 is SEHNR and CDR2 FQNEAQ (reference sequence). V lost 5 bases and J lost 4; bases outside the gene matches: 4. This CDR3 is CASSPGTSGITGELFF. The DNA of the CDR3 is TGTGCCAGCAGCCCCGGGACTAGCGGGATCACCGGGGAGCTGTTTTTT.

This clonotype came up a few times. The chain is built from TRBV9 and TRBJ2-1; tentatively, D is TRBD2 (6 bases). Germline V gene sequence: CDR1 SGDLS, CDR2 YYNGEE. The CDR3 runs 15 residues. The ends were cut back, 0 bases at V and 4 bases at J, with 11 bases in the middle. CDR3 sequence: CASSVGIAVYNEQFF. CDR3 nucleotide sequence: TGTGCCAGCAGCGTAGGGATAGCGGTGTACAATGAGCAGTTCTTC.

The chain has TRBV28 and TRBJ2-3; D remains ambiguous. The germline V and J ends were trimmed by 10 bases and 1 base, with 18 bases remaining between them. Germline CDR1 MDHEN, CDR2 SYDVKM. The CDR3 runs 15 residues. DNA for the CDR3: TGTGCCACCCGGAAACCAAGGTCCCGCACAGATACGCAGTATTTT. Translated: CATRKPRSRTDTQYF.